This TCR beta chain was recorded in a study of cytomegalovirus exposure and HLA in healthy donors. The overall study: Researchers found that approximately 85% of almost 400 genotyped donors fell within the Caucasian-associated ancestry cluster.

In the PCR, 60 Vbeta and 13 Jbeta primers were used. Measured with immunoSEQ multiplex PCR; TCRdb has only the in-frame clones, and not every one. Found here are approximately 100,000 clones, 60% to 75% of them singletons; the top ten hold more than 9%. The study's findings and limits: Later on, an analysis found that several of the most significant clusters appeared to be linked to common viral pathogens, which included parvovirus B19.

About this clone itself: Antigen: not known.

The sequenced sample was PBMCs. The TCR originated in a man aged 50-60 years in good health and CMV-seronegative.

For the CDR3, the DNA is TGCGCCAGCAGCCCGGGGGGGCCGATGGATACGCAGTATTTT. It codes for CASSPGGPMDTQYF. The chain is built from TRBV5-1 and TRBJ2-3, with 8 bases matching TRBD2. There are 14 residues in the CDR3. The V and J ends lost 4 bases and 6 bases, in that order; junction bases with no gene match: 7. Germline assignment: CDR1 SGHRS and CDR2 YFSETQ.